The 14 T cell receptor beta chains given below trace back to one sample, sequenced in a study of T cell responses to AZD1222 COVID-19 vaccine. Repertoires were generated with immunoSEQ multiplex PCR, while TCRdb's copy carries only in-frame clones and drops some. This sample has 150,000 to 200,000 clones, with more than 80% found just once. The sample consisted of peripheral blood, taken on day 0 of AZD1222 vaccination. These receptors originate from an adult in good health.

The chain combines TRBV27 with TRBJ1-2; D uncertain. There are 12 residues in the CDR3. From germline, CDR1 is MNHEY and CDR2 SMNVEV (reference sequence). Deletions cut 3 bases from V and 8 bases from J, with 10 bases between. The CDR3 DNA reads as TGTGCCAGCAGTTTGCGAGGGTTCGGCTACACCTTC. Amino acids: CASSLRGFGYTF.

The chain couples TRBV5-6 to TRBJ1-4, with 7 bases aligning to TRBD1. Germline-derived CDR1 and CDR2 are SGHDT and YYEEEE. There are 15 residues in the CDR3. J was trimmed by 6 bases and V by 3 bases; bases with no gene match: 8. This CDR3 reads CASSSPQGVDEKLFF. The CDR3 DNA is TGTGCCAGCAGCTCCCCTCAGGGGGTAGATGAAAAACTGTTTTTT. Drawing the rest from reference TRBV5-6 and TRBJ1-4, the complete variable domain is DAGVTQSPTHLIKTRGQQVTLRCSPKSGHDTVSWYQQALGQGPQFIFQYYEEEERQRGNFPDRFSGHQFPNYSSELNVNALLLGDSALYLCASSSPQGVDEKLFFGSGTQLSVL.

The rearrangement joins TRBV27 to TRBJ2-2, with TRBD2 as a possible D gene (6 bases). There are 16 residues in the CDR3. Trimming left V 2 bases short and J 2 bases short, with 12 bases between. Per the germline V gene, CDR1 is MNHEY and CDR2 is SMNVEV (reference sequence). DNA for the CDR3: TGTGCCAGCAGTTTACAGGACTACATTAACACCGGGGAGCTGTTTTTT. It is translated as CASSLQDYINTGELFF.

The V gene is TRBV9, the J gene TRBJ1-1; D gene ambiguous. The V and J ends lost 0 bases and 0 bases respectively, with 9 bases between them. This CDR3 has 15 amino acids. The V gene's germline CDR1 is SGDLS and CDR2 YYNGEE. In DNA form, the CDR3 reads TGTGCCAGCAGCGTAGAAGGCGGCATGAACACTGAAGCTTTCTTT. Translated, it gives CASSVEGGMNTEAFF. The full variable domain, in which reference TRBV9 and TRBJ1-1 provide the parts outside the CDR3, is DSGVTQTPKHLITATGQRVTLRCSPRSGDLSVYWYQQSLDQGLQFLIQYYNGEERAKGNILERFSAQQFPDLHSELNLSSLELGDSALYFCASSVEGGMNTEAFFGQGTRLTVV.

The genes are TRBV29-1 and TRBJ2-7, with 9 positions matching TRBD2. The germline CDR1 and CDR2 sequences are SQVTM and ANQGSEA. The CDR3 totals 13 residues. V trimming: 4 bases; J trimming: 4 bases; junction bases outside the gene matches: 5. CDR3 residues: CSVGSGRQYEQYF. Here the CDR3 DNA reads TGCAGCGTTGGTAGCGGGAGACAATACGAGCAGTACTTC.

The chain recombines TRBV6-4 with TRBJ2-2; D gene ambiguous. Germline assignment: CDR1 MRHNA and CDR2 SNTAGT. Trimming took 5 bases from V and 0 from J, leaving 4 bases between them. The CDR3 runs to 13 residues. CDR3 coding DNA: TGTGCCAGCAGTCGCCCGAACACCGGGGAGCTGTTTTTT. Its translation: CASSRPNTGELFF.

The chain couples TRBV3-1 (or the pseudogene TRBV3-2) to TRBJ1-3; the D gene is possibly TRBD1 (5 bases). The CDR3 has 16 amino acids. V was shortened by 0 bases and J by 4 bases, with 13 bases between the two germline ends. Looked up from germline, CDR1 is LGHDT and CDR2 is YNNKEL (reference sequence). CDR3 residues: CASSQDSLWGGNTIYF. CDR3 nucleotide sequence: TGTGCCAGCAGCCAAGATTCCCTTTGGGGGGGAAACACCATATATTTT.

The chain recombines TRBV27 with TRBJ1-5; TRBD1 matches at 9 bases. CDR1 and CDR2 from the germline V gene are MNHEY and SMNVEV (reference sequence). The length of the CDR3 is 14 residues. The ends lost 8 bases at V and 8 bases at J; junction bases unmatched: 10. The CDR3 nucleotides read TGTGCCAGCGGTGAAACAGGGGGCATAAAGCCCCAGCATTTT. Protein sequence: CASGETGGIKPQHF.

The V gene is TRBV27, the J gene TRBJ2-1; 11 bases agree with TRBD2. The V gene end was trimmed by 4 bases and the J gene end by 5 bases; junction bases not matched to a gene: 4. This CDR3 has 15 amino acids. CDR1 and CDR2 (germline): MNHEY, SMNVEV (reference sequence). Here the CDR3 reads CASSSGTSGDNEQFF. Written as DNA, the CDR3 is TGTGCCAGCAGTTCCGGGACTAGCGGTGACAATGAGCAGTTCTTC.

The CDR3 nucleotides read TGCGCCAGCAGCGCCACTAGCGGGAGAGCAGATGAGCAGTTCTTC. It specifies CASSATSGRADEQFF. V gene TRBV5-1 combines with J gene TRBJ2-1; 11 bases align to TRBD2. The CDR3 length is 15 residues. The V gene end was trimmed by 4 bases and the J gene end by 8 bases; junction bases not matched to a gene: 8. Germline lookup yields CDR1 SGHRS and CDR2 YFSETQ.

The genes are TRBV20-1 and TRBJ1-6, with a weak D call TRBD1 (5 bases). The CDR3 length is 16 residues. Trimming left V 3 bases short and J 0 bases short, with 12 bases between. The V gene's germline CDR1 is DFQATT and CDR2 SNEGSKA (reference sequence). The CDR3 DNA is TGCAGTGCTAGTAGGCGCGGGGGCTCCTATAATTCACCCCTCCACTTT. Encoded protein: CSASRRGGSYNSPLHF.

J is TRBJ2-5 and V is TRBV11-2; 7 nucleotides agree with TRBD2. This CDR3 has 13 amino acids. With 3 bases clipped from V and 3 bases from J, the junction kept 1 base outside the gene matches. Per germline, CDR1 SGHAT and CDR2 FQNNGV. CDR3 residues: CASSFGLEETQYF. The CDR3 region has the DNA TGTGCCAGCAGCTTCGGACTAGAAGAGACCCAGTACTTC.

The chain has TRBV5-6 and TRBJ2-5; no clear D. Deletions cut 1 base from V and 3 bases from J, with 10 bases between. CDR1 SGHDT and CDR2 YYEEEE come from the germline V gene. The CDR3 sequence is 14 residues long. Written as DNA, the CDR3 is TGTGCCAGCAGCTTGCTCCAGCTAAAAGAGACCCAGTACTTC. Encoded protein: CASSLLQLKETQYF.

This clone appeared once. CDR3 region: CASNLGLSNQPQHF. CDR3 DNA: TGTGCCAGCAATCTGGGCCTTAGCAATCAGCCCCAGCATTTT. This rearrangement joins TRBV2 to TRBJ1-5; D remains ambiguous. The CDR3 sequence is 14 residues long. CDR1 is SNHLY and CDR2 is FYNNEI in the germline V gene. V was cut by 7 bases and J by 0 bases, with 10 bases left in between.